A single sample gave rise to the 24 T cell receptor beta chains below, sequenced in a study of tumor-infiltrating lymphocytes in primary liver carcinoma. It was from approximately 20-30 mg of unsorted bulk tissue that RNA and DNA were co-extracted. Constant-region priming of 500 ng total RNA yielded TCR beta cDNA. Employing slightly modified ARM-PCR, three nested multiplex PCR rounds were run, and these gave rise to the TCR beta libraries. PCR rounds one and two used TRBV1-TRBV30 forward primers with a C-beta reverse primer for 10 cycles each. TCRdb fed the multiplex PCR reads into MiXCR, producing one record per CDR3 protein. The table has under 90,000 distinct CDR3 sequences, 72% seen once. What was sequenced was liver tumor tissue from sampling region 1. Subset reported: tumor region T1, superior pole. The receptors derive from a man aged 40-49 years with primary liver carcinoma and hepatitis B virus infection.

At least ten counts were recorded for this clonotype. The J gene is TRBJ2-7, the V gene TRBV25-1; no clear D gene. Germline CDR1 MGHDK, CDR2 SYGVNS. This CDR3 has 12 amino acids. V lost 0 bases to trimming and J lost 0 bases, with 0 bases between them. The CDR3 loop is CASSEYSYEQYF. CDR3 sequence (DNA): TGTGCCAGCAGTGAATACTCCTACGAGCAGTACTTC.

In regard to this clonotype: Compared with germline, one end of the junction differs, possibly owing to a read error. This rearrangement joins TRBV4-1 to TRBJ2-5, with TRBD2 matching over 14 bases. Germline CDR1 MGHRA, CDR2 YSYEKL. This CDR3 is 16 amino acids long. This CDR3 reads CAGSQQGLAGEETQYF. In nucleotides, the CDR3 is TGCGCCGGCAGCCAACAGGGACTAGCGGGAGAAGAGACCCAGTACTTC.

The rearrangement uses TRBV24-1 and TRBJ2-1; a possible D gene is TRBD2 (6 bases). The CDR3 has 16 amino acids. Germline V gene data show CDR1 as KGHDR and CDR2 as SFDVKD. The V end was cut by 0 bases, the J end by 5 bases, with 13 bases between. Here the CDR3 DNA reads TGTGCCACCAGTGATTTGCGAGGGAGGCAAGACAATGAGCAGTTCTTC. Its protein product is CATSDLRGRQDNEQFF.

This clonotype was counted at least ten times. The chain joins TRBV5-4 to TRBJ1-1, with 12 nucleotides matching TRBD1. The CDR3 totals 17 residues. Germline assignment: CDR1 SGHNT and CDR2 YYREEE (reference sequence). With V trimmed by 4 bases and J by 4 bases, 11 bases remained unmatched. Written as DNA, the CDR3 is TGTGCCAGCAGCGCCCGGGACAGGGGGCGATTTGGCACTGAAGCTTTCTTT. Amino acids: CASSARDRGRFGTEAFF.

Of note for this clonotype: This may come from a read error, since a much larger clone is one base off. The chain uses TRBV7-9 and TRBJ2-7; 8 bases map to TRBD1. The V and J ends lost 10 bases and 6 bases, in that order; junction bases with no gene match: 11. The CDR3 loop spans 13 amino acids. Germline V lookup: CDR1 SEHNR, CDR2 FQNEAQ (reference sequence). The CDR3 DNA reads TGTGCCAACAGTCAGACCAGGGGGCGCGAGCAGTACTTC. It encodes CANSQTRGREQYF.

Concerning this clonotype: The CDR3 does not close with the conserved phenylalanine or tryptophan, likely indicating a read error. The V and J genes are TRBV6-6 and TRBJ1-5; D call uncertain. Trimming stripped 5 bases from V and 6 bases from J, with 8 bases between. CDR1 is MNHNY and CDR2 is SVGAGI in the germline V gene (reference sequence). The CDR3 is 12 residues long. CDR3 coding DNA: TGTGCCAGCAGTCTCCCCGGTCAGCCCCAGCATTAT. The encoded protein is CASSLPGQPQHY.

Points on this clonotype: The junction differs from germline at one of its ends, possibly a read error. The rearrangement links TRBV5-4 to TRBJ2-2, with 7 bases identical to TRBD2. CDR3 size: 14 residues. Per germline, CDR1 SGHNT and CDR2 YYREEE (reference sequence). CDR3 bases: TGTGCCAGTAGCTTAATTAGCGGGACCGGGGAGCTGTTTTTT. It translates to CASSLISGTGELFF.

Comment on this clonotype: A much more abundant neighbour one base away suggests this may be a read error. No conserved phenylalanine or tryptophan is present at the end of the CDR3, so a read error is the likely explanation. The rearrangement uses TRBV30 and TRBJ1-2; D may be TRBD1 (6 bases). Trimming cost V 2 bases and J 8 bases, with 9 bases left between them. In germline, CDR1 is GTSNPN, CDR2 SVGIG (reference sequence). CDR3 size: 11 residues. CDR3 DNA: TGTGCCTGGAGTTTAGGGGGAGGCTACACCTCC. It is translated as CAWSLGGGYTS.

The rearrangement links TRBV2 to TRBJ2-3; D remains unclear. The CDR3 is 12 amino acids. From germline, CDR1 is SNHLY and CDR2 FYNNEI. Here the CDR3 DNA reads TGTGTCAACAAGATTGGCACAGATACGCAGTATTTT. Translation: CVNKIGTDTQYF.

Notes on this clonotype: Germline is not matched at one junction end, which may reflect a read error. The chain carries TRBV12-3 or TRBV12-4 and TRBJ2-3; TRBD2 matches 7 bases. This CDR3 is built from 15 residues. The CDR3 spells CASSLAAGITDAQYF. The DNA for the CDR3 is TGTGCCAGCAGTTTGGCAGCGGGGATCACGGATGCGCAGTATTTC.

The V call is TRBV11-2, the J call TRBJ2-6; the D gene is possibly TRBD2 (6 bases). The germline gives CDR1 SGHAT, CDR2 FQNNGV. This CDR3 is 16 amino acids long. CDR3 sequence: CANSLSRGIGANVLTF. CDR3 nucleotides: TGTGCTAACAGCTTATCGCGGGGAATAGGGGCCAACGTCCTGACTTTC.

Regarding this clonotype: A much larger clone differs by one base, so this may be a read error. This likely comes from a read error, as the CDR3 has no conserved phenylalanine or tryptophan at its end. V usage is TRBV5-1 and J usage is TRBJ2-7; D might be TRBD1 or TRBD2, each matching 6 bases. Germline assignment: CDR1 SGHRS and CDR2 YFSETQ. V was shortened by 5 bases and J by 3 bases, with 24 bases between the two germline ends. The CDR3 sequence is 17 residues long. This CDR3 reads CASRAWGAGNRLYEQYL. The CDR3 coding sequence is TGCGCCAGCAGAGCTTGGGGGGCAGGGAATCGTCTCTACGAGCAGTACTTA.

To note about this clonotype: One end of the junction does not line up with germline, which may come from a read error. V gene TRBV11-2 combines with J gene TRBJ1-2; D uncertain. This CDR3 spans 11 amino acids. The germline V gene has CDR1 SGHAT and CDR2 FQNNGV. The CDR3 DNA follows: TGTGCCGTAATAAGTCCCTATGACTACGCCTTC. Translated, it gives CAVISPYDYAF.

About this clonotype: Being one base from a much bigger clone, this may be a read error. The genes are TRBV11-1 and TRBJ1-6; D possibly corresponds to TRBD1 (5 bases). Trimming cost V 5 bases and J 11 bases, with 13 bases left between them. The germline V gene has CDR1 SGHAT and CDR2 FQDESV (reference sequence). The CDR3 consists of 13 residues. The CDR3 is CASSRTLVTPLHF. The CDR3 coding sequence is TGTGCCAGCAGCCGGACACTGGTTACACCCCTCCACTTT.

In its sample, this clonotype was seen a few times. V and J are TRBV7-9 and TRBJ2-2, with D unclear. CDR3 size: 12 residues. The V end was cut by 5 bases, the J end by 9 bases, with 10 bases between. Per germline, CDR1 SEHNR and CDR2 FQNEAQ (reference sequence). The CDR3 bases are TGTGCCAGCAGCATGACTCCCAGGGAGCTGTTTTTT. It translates to CASSMTPRELFF.

The CDR3 sequence: CASTRTILGQDAEAFF. In nucleotides, the CDR3 is TGTGCCAGTACTCGTACGATTCTGGGACAGGACGCTGAAGCTTTCTTT. This chain uses TRBV11-2 with TRBJ1-1, with 8 bases that match TRBD1. With 9 bases clipped from V and 6 bases from J, the junction kept 18 bases outside the gene matches. Germline CDR1 reads SGHAT; CDR2 reads FQNNGV. This CDR3 contains 16 residues.

Many counts were recorded for this clonotype. V usage is TRBV7-8 and J usage is TRBJ2-5, with TRBD2 matching 9 bases. The ends lost 2 bases at V and 4 bases at J; junction bases unmatched: 11. The CDR3 has 17 amino acids. Germline V gene lookup returns CDR1 SGHVS and CDR2 FQNEAQ. The CDR3 region is CASSLKGGGRVGETQYF. CDR3 sequence (DNA): TGTGCCAGCAGCTTAAAGGGTGGCGGGAGGGTCGGAGAGACCCAGTACTTC.

To note about this clonotype: One end of the junction varies from germline; a read error may be responsible. The chain employs TRBV14 and TRBJ1-4, with D perhaps matching TRBD1 (6 bases). CDR1 is SGHDN and CDR2 is FVKESK in the germline V gene. The CDR3 has 17 amino acids. As DNA, the CDR3 is TGTGTCAGCAGCCGCTTGTTAGGGAACAGGGACTTTGGAAAACTGTTTTTT. Protein sequence: CVSSRLLGNRDFGKLFF. Based on the CDR3 plus reference TRBV14 and TRBJ1-4, the full variable domain is EAGVTQFPSHSVIEKGQTVTLRCDPISGHDNLYWYRRVMGKEIKFLLHFVKESKQDESGMPNNRFLAERTGGTYSTLKVQPAELEDSGVYFCVSSRLLGNRDFGKLFFGSGTQLSVL.

On this clonotype: A much larger clone lies a single base off, so this may be a read error. The chain employs TRBV10-3 and TRBJ2-7; D perhaps matches TRBD2 (5 bases). This CDR3 is 15 amino acids long. Germline assignment: CDR1 ENHRY and CDR2 SYGVKD. This CDR3 reads CTISRYFERNYEQYF. In nucleotides, the CDR3 is TGTACCATCAGCCGATATTTTGAGCGGAACTACGAGCAGTACTTC.

This clonotype was counted between two and nine times. Just one base apart from a much larger clone, this may be a read error. The chain couples TRBV13 to TRBJ2-2; D may be TRBD2 (6 bases). CDR3 size: 18 residues. Germline V gene data show CDR1 as PRHDT and CDR2 as FYEKMQ (reference sequence). The DNA for the CDR3 is TGTGCCAGCAGCTTTAGGAGAAGGGCGGAAGCGAACACCGGGGGGCTGTTTTTT. Translating gives CASSFRRRAEANTGGLFF.

A remark on this clonotype: One end of the junction is discordant with germline, which a read error may explain. The chain has TRBV29-1 and TRBJ2-7; D not certain. The CDR3 has 14 residues. Germline V gives CDR1 SQVTM, CDR2 ANQGSEA. The CDR3 region is CSVDKSGSSYEQYF. The CDR3 DNA is TGCAGCGTTGACAAATCGGGCAGCTCCTATGAGCAGTACTTC.

This clonotype appeared once. A read error may produce the germline difference seen at one junction end. CDR3 sequence (DNA): TGTGTCATCAGTGAGTTGGCTAGCGGGAGGGCGAACACTCAGTACTTC. This codes for CVISELASGRANTQYF. The J gene is TRBJ2-4, the V gene TRBV10-3; 12 bases align to TRBD2. CDR1 ENHRY and CDR2 SYGVKD come from the germline V gene. This CDR3 is 16 amino acids long.

The gene calls are TRBV27 and TRBJ1-4; TRBD1 aligns across 8 bases. The germline CDR1 and CDR2 sequences are MNHEY and SMNVEV (reference sequence). The CDR3 loop spans 14 amino acids. V gave up 3 bases and J gave up 6 bases; unmatched junction bases: 3. The DNA of the CDR3 is TGTGCCAGCAGTTTTCTGGGACAGGATGAAAAACTGTTTTTT. This codes for CASSFLGQDEKLFF.

As to this clonotype: A read error may explain this, as a much larger clone is one base away. The CDR3 DNA sequence: TGTGCCAGCACGGACCGGGGTTACGAGCAGTACTTC. Protein sequence: CASTDRGYEQYF. This chain uses TRBV6-5 with TRBJ2-7; a weak D match, TRBD2 (5 bases). The CDR3 runs 12 residues. Germline assignment: CDR1 MNHEY and CDR2 SVGAGI. Trimming took off 7 bases at V and 4 bases at J, with 11 bases between the two ends.